The 6 T cell receptor beta chains in this list originate from one sample, sequenced in a study of PD-L1 blockade in urothelial cancer (TCRdb year 2017). Receptor libraries were prepared by the immunoSEQ multiplex PCR assay. Sourced from immuneACCESS, this table was stored by TCRdb with only in-frame sequences that have V and J called. A share of the clones is absent; for the studies checked, an unresolved V gene accounts for under half, and the remainder has no known explanation. The sample table holds under 30,000 clones, of which roughly nine tenths were seen once. The ten largest account for roughly 3% of the sample. This specimen consisted of PBMCs, obtained around atezolizumab (anti-PD-L1) treatment. These TCRs come from a man between 45 and 60 years old with urothelial cancer.

The chain carries TRBV19 and TRBJ1-1; D remains ambiguous. V lost 6 bases and J lost 3, with 11 bases in between. This CDR3 is built from 13 residues. Germline V gives CDR1 LNHDA, CDR2 SQIVND (reference sequence). The CDR3, as DNA: TGTGCCAGTAGGGGCGCAGTGGACACTGAAGCTTTCTTT. Translation gives CASRGAVDTEAFF.

The V and J genes are TRBV19 and TRBJ2-1; D is undetermined. Germline CDR1 LNHDA, CDR2 SQIVND (reference sequence). The CDR3 is 13 residues long. The V end was cut by 3 bases, the J end by 5 bases, with 8 bases between. This CDR3 reads CASSISTNNEQFF. In nucleotides, the CDR3 is TGTGCCAGTAGTATTTCCACAAACAATGAGCAGTTCTTC.

J is TRBJ1-5 and V is TRBV19, with D tentatively TRBD1 (5 bases). The CDR3 is made up of 14 amino acids. Germline CDR1 and CDR2: LNHDA and SQIVND (reference sequence). V was pared by 5 bases and J by 6 bases, with 14 bases between. The CDR3 region is CASSARDMSQPQHF. The DNA for the CDR3 is TGTGCCAGTAGTGCCAGGGATATGAGTCAGCCCCAGCATTTT.

This chain uses TRBV11-3 with TRBJ2-6; 7 bases match TRBD1. Trimming removed 5 bases from V and 0 bases from J; junction bases left unmatched: 1. The CDR3 extends over 15 amino acids. Germline V lookup: CDR1 SGHNT, CDR2 YENEEA. The CDR3 is CASSRDSSGANVLTF. CDR3 sequence (DNA): TGTGCCAGCAGCCGGGACAGCTCTGGGGCCAACGTCCTGACTTTC.

This chain connects TRBV7-2 to TRBJ2-7; tentative D call: TRBD2 (6 bases). V was pared by 5 bases and J by 6 bases, with 20 bases between. Germline V gene data show CDR1 as SGHTA and CDR2 as FQGNSA. This CDR3 contains 15 residues. CDR3 residues: CASSPGTNRAGEQYF. DNA for the CDR3: TGTGCCAGCAGCCCGGGCACTAATCGAGCGGGCGAGCAGTACTTC.

The chain has TRBV30 and TRBJ1-1, with TRBD1 matching 8 bases. The CDR3 is 10 amino acids. Germline loops: CDR1 GTSNPN, CDR2 SVGIG (reference sequence). With V trimmed by 7 bases and J by 10 bases, 5 bases remained unmatched. The CDR3 here is CASQGAGAFF. The CDR3 coding sequence is TGTGCCTCCCAGGGGGCTGGAGCTTTCTTT.